In its sample, the clone carrying this T cell receptor beta chain was seen many times. These data originate in a study of early T cells in non-severe SARS-CoV-2 infection. The V and J ends lost 6 bases and 5 bases, in that order; junction bases with no gene match: 4. CDR3 length: 13 residues. The V gene's germline CDR1 is DFQATT and CDR2 SNEGSKA (reference sequence). Unique molecular identifiers were affixed to single, distinct cDNA molecules. TCRdb reprocessed the 5' RACE reads via MiXCR and lists one record per CDR3 protein. The sample includes about 17,000 distinct CDR3 sequences, around 5.8% of them seen just once.

The input for sequencing was whole blood, taken at baseline. The sequence was obtained from an adult who was a healthcare worker with PCR-confirmed SARS-CoV-2 infection or an uninfected control (not recorded which). This chain uses TRBV20-1 with TRBJ1-6; 7 nucleotides agree with TRBD1. The CDR3 bases are TGCAGTGCCCCGGGACAGAATAATTCACCCCTCCACTTT. Protein: CSAPGQNNSPLHF.